This TCR beta chain was profiled in a study of tumor-infiltrating lymphocytes in primary liver carcinoma. Study as a whole: The patient group consisted of men and women aged 30 to 69 years. Lesions, classed as T1-T3 N0M0, spanned roughly 4 to 10 cm across.

TCR beta cDNA was prepared out of about 510 ng total RNA by means of a constant-region primer. Each TCR beta library was derived from three nested multiplex PCR rounds that employed slightly modified ARM-PCR. The first two PCR rounds, roughly 10 cycles each, used TRBV1-TRBV30 forward primers and a C-beta reverse primer. TCRdb reanalysed the multiplex PCR reads using MiXCR and keeps one entry per CDR3 protein. This sample has around 330,000 distinct CDR3 sequences, with roughly two thirds found just once. General observations from the study: Pairs of tumor regions overlapped more than tumor-adjacent and tumor-blood pairs did.

RNA isolated from unsorted whole blood supplied the blood RNA, with germline DNA also extracted. Preoperatively, approximately 4 milliliters of peripheral blood were collected. Germline CDR1 and CDR2: SQVTM and ANQGSEA. The CDR3 loop spans 12 amino acids. As to this clonotype: Its target is not known. A junction end diverges from the germline sequence, so it may reflect a read error.

The source material was peripheral blood. V usage is TRBV29-1 and J usage is TRBJ2-3, with 7 bases lining up with TRBD1. The TCR was taken from a middle-aged man with primary liver carcinoma and hepatitis B virus infection. The CDR3 coding sequence is TGCAGCCTTGATACGGGGACAGATACGCTGTATTTT. Translated: CSLDTGTDTLYF.